These T cell receptor beta chains were read from a single sample in a study of response to subunit inactivated influenza vaccine. TCRdb recomputed calls from the RT-PCR reads with MiXCR, one row per CDR3 protein. The sample contains about 700,000 distinct CDR3 sequences, around 13% of which appear only once. The specimen was PBMCs from blood, collected 14 days before vaccination. The receptors were gathered from a man in his fifties who received an inactivated influenza vaccine. The CDR3 runs from the conserved cysteine through the conserved F or W. The D gene is left open where the match is weak. Expanded clones are given a class, and other clones once, few, many or no size at all.

.	.	TRBV7-2	TRBJ1-2	TGTGCCAGCAAGCCTGGTGACAGGAACTATGGCTACACCTTC	CASKPGDRNYGYTF
.	many	TRBV7-2	TRBJ2-7	TGTGCCAGCAGCTTATCAGGCTGGCCCTACGAGCAGTACTTC	CASSLSGWPYEQYF
.	.	TRBV3-1	TRBJ2-7	TGTGCCAGCAGCAAAAGTACAGGACAACAGTACTTC	CASSKSTGQQYF
.	.	TRBV29-1	TRBJ2-3	TGCAGCGGGCTGGTGGATACGCAGTATTTT	CSGLVDTQYF
TRBD2	.	TRBV7-6	TRBJ2-3	TGTGCCAGCAGCCCCGGACTAGCGGGGGACACAGATACGCAGTATTTT	CASSPGLAGDTDTQYF
.	many	TRBV7-9	TRBJ2-3	TGTGCCAGCAGCCGATACCAGGATACGCAGTATTTT	CASSRYQDTQYF
.	.	TRBV4-3	TRBJ2-3	TGCGCCAGCAGCCAAGACGAGATCACGCTAACAGATACGCAGTATTTT	CASSQDEITLTDTQYF
.	few	TRBV5-1	TRBJ1-6	TGCGCCAGCAGCCCCGAAGGTGGTCCGGCCCTCCACTTT	CASSPEGGPALHF
.	few	TRBV12-3/TRBV12-4	TRBJ2-3	TGTGCCAGCAGCGACCTTAGCGGATCAGATACGCAGTATTTT	CASSDLSGSDTQYF
.	.	TRBV7-9	TRBJ2-1	TGTGCCAGCAGCTTCCGGAACGTGGGGAGATACAATGAGCAGTTCTTC	CASSFRNVGRYNEQFF
TRBD2	.	TRBV5-1	TRBJ2-2	TGCGCCAGCAGCGGTGCGGGGGGGCCCACCGGGGAGCTGTTTTTT	CASSGAGGPTGELFF
.	many	TRBV5-1	TRBJ1-1	TGCGCCAGCAGCCCCCTGGGAGGAGGAACTGAAGCTTTCTTT	CASSPLGGGTEAFF
.	.	TRBV6-1	TRBJ2-7	TGTGCCAGCAGGGGAGGGACAGGACCCTACGAGCAGTACTTC	CASRGGTGPYEQYF
TRBD1	.	TRBV6-5	TRBJ2-7	TGTGCCAGCAGTTCCCCCGCCGGACAGGCGCCTTACGAGCAGTACTTC	CASSSPAGQAPYEQYF